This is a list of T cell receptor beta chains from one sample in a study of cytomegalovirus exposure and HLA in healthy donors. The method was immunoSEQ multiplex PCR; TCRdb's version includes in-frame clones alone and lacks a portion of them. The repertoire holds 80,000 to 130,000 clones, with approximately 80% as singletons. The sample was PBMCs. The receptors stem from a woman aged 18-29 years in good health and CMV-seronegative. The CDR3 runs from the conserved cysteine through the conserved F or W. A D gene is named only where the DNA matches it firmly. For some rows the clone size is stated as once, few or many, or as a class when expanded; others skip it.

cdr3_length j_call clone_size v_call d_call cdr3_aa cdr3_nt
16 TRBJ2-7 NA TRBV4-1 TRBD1 CASSQDPGTVSYEQYF TGCGCCAGCAGCCAAGATCCCGGGACAGTGTCCTACGAGCAGTACTTC
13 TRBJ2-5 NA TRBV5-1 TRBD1 CASSWGQGETQYF TGCGCCAGCAGCTGGGGACAGGGGGAGACCCAGTACTTC
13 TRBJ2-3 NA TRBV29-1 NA CSVELTSAGTQYF TGCAGCGTTGAACTCACGTCTGCGGGTACGCAGTATTTT
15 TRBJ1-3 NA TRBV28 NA CASSLGPTTSHTIYF TGTGCCAGCAGTCTCGGTCCTACGACTAGTCACACCATATATTTT
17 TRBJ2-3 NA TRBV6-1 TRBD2 CASSEPPRGSSTDTQYF TGTGCCAGCAGTGAACCGCCGCGGGGGTCGAGCACAGATACGCAGTATTTT
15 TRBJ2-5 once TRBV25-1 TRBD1 CASSEGQGGQETQYF TGTGCCAGCAGTGAAGGACAGGGGGGACAAGAGACCCAGTACTTC
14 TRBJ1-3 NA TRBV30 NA CAWIGDNSGNTIYF TGTGCCTGGATTGGGGACAACTCTGGAAACACCATATATTTT
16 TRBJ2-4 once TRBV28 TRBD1 CASLPAFRGIQNIQYF TGTGCCAGTTTACCGGCGTTCAGGGGGATCCAAAACATTCAGTACTTC
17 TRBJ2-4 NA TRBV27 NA CASSLGMAGIAKNIQYF TGTGCCAGCAGTTTGGGCATGGCAGGGATAGCCAAAAACATTCAGTACTTC
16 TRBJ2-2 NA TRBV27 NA CASSLSFRTATGELFF TGTGCCAGCAGTTTATCTTTTAGGACAGCCACCGGGGAGCTGTTTTTT
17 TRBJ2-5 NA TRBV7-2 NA CASSLDRAGIYQETQYF TGTGCCAGCAGCTTAGACAGGGCCGGGATTTACCAAGAGACCCAGTACTTC
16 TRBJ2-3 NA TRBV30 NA CAWSVLIQEGTDTQYF TGTGCCTGGAGTGTACTTATTCAGGAGGGAACAGATACGCAGTATTTT
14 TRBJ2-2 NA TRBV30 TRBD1 CASRQGWNTGELFF TGTGCCTCGCGACAGGGTTGGAACACCGGGGAGCTGTTTTTT
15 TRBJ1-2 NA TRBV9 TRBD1 CASSAAGTGGYGYTF TGTGCCAGCAGCGCCGCCGGGACAGGGGGCTATGGCTACACCTTC
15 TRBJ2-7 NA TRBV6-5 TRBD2 CASSPTSGSSYEQYF TGTGCCAGCAGTCCGACTAGCGGGAGCTCCTACGAGCAGTACTTC
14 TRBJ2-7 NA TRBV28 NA CASSFSGVGLEQYF TGTGCCAGCAGTTTTTCGGGAGTCGGCCTCGAGCAGTACTTC
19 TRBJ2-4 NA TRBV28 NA CASRQGVEGAGLAKNIQYF TGTGCCAGCAGGCAGGGGGTGGAGGGGGCTGGTCTAGCCAAAAACATTCAGTACTTC
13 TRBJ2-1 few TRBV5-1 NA CASSLALANEQFF TGCGCCAGCAGCTTGGCCCTAGCAAATGAGCAGTTCTTC
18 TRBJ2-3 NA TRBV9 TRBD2 CASSVGLAGGTNPDTQYF TGTGCCAGCAGCGTCGGGCTAGCGGGGGGCACGAACCCAGATACGCAGTATTTT
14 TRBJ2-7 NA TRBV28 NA CASSATGLDYEQYF TGTGCCAGCAGTGCTACAGGTCTCGACTACGAGCAGTACTTC
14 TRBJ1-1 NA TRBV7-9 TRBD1 CASSRQGEGTEAFF TGTGCCAGCAGCCGACAGGGGGAAGGCACTGAAGCTTTCTTT
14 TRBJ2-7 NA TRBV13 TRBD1 CASSQGQGSYEQYF TGTGCCAGCAGCCAGGGACAGGGCTCCTACGAGCAGTACTTC
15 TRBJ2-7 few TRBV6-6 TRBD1 CASSYLGQGSSEQYF TGTGCCAGCAGTTACTTGGGACAGGGGTCCTCCGAGCAGTACTTC
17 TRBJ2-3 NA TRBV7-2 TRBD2 CASSRQLSGGAGDTQYF TGTGCCAGCAGCCGTCAACTTAGCGGGGGGGCAGGAGATACGCAGTATTTT
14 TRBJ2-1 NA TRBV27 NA CASSLLSLNNEQFF TGTGCCAGCAGTTTACTCTCACTAAACAATGAGCAGTTCTTC
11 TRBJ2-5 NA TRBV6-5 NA CASSYFPKPYF TGTGCCAGCAGTTACTTTCCAAAGCCTTACTTC
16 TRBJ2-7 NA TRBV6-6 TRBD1 CASSYSVDRAWYEQYF TGTGCCAGCAGTTACTCGGTGGACAGGGCGTGGTACGAGCAGTACTTC
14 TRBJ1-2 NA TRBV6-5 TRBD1 CASSRDRGVGGYTF TGTGCCAGCAGTCGGGACAGGGGAGTAGGCGGCTACACCTTC
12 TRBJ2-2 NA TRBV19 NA CASSLHEGELFF TGTGCCAGTAGCCTCCATGAGGGGGAGCTGTTTTTT
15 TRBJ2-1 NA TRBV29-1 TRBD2 CSAVAGASDYNEQFF TGCAGCGCGGTAGCGGGAGCTTCGGACTACAATGAGCAGTTCTTC
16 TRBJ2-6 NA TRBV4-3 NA CASSQESSSGANVLTF TGCGCCAGCAGCCAAGAGTCGTCCTCTGGGGCCAACGTCCTGACTTTC
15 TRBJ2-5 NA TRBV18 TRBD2 CASSPTSGVGETQYF TGTGCCAGCTCCCCCACTAGCGGGGTTGGTGAGACCCAGTACTTC
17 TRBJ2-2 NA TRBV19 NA CASTNGRWGGDNGELFF TGTGCCAGCACCAATGGGAGGTGGGGGGGCGATAACGGGGAGCTGTTTTTT
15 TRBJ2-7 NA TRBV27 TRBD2 CASSFGPAGDYEQYF TGTGCCAGCAGTTTTGGACCAGCGGGGGACTACGAGCAGTACTTC
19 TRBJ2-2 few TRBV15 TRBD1 CATSRDFVGTGGSTGELFF TGTGCCACCAGCAGAGATTTCGTAGGGACAGGGGGTTCGACCGGGGAGCTGTTTTTT
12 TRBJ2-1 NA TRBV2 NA CASRVSANEQFF TGTGCCAGCAGGGTCAGTGCCAATGAGCAGTTCTTC
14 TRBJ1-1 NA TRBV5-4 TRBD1 CASRMTGRRAEAFF TGTGCCAGCAGGATGACAGGGCGGCGGGCTGAAGCTTTCTTT
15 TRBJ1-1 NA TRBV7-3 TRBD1 CAGSLAGQGAGEAFF TGTGCCGGCAGCCTCGCGGGACAGGGGGCCGGTGAAGCTTTCTTT
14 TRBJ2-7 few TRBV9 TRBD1 CASSVGTGTYEQYF TGTGCCAGCAGCGTAGGGACAGGGACGTACGAGCAGTACTTC
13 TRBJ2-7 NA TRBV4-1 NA CASSQVRGYEQYF TGCGCCAGCAGCCAAGTCCGGGGGTACGAGCAGTACTTC
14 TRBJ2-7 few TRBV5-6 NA CASSYPWGEDEQYF TGTGCCAGCAGCTACCCGTGGGGAGAGGACGAGCAGTACTTC
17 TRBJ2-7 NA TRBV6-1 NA CASSEVVTPLILYEQYF TGTGCCAGCAGTGAAGTGGTTACTCCCCTCATACTATACGAGCAGTACTTC
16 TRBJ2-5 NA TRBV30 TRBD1 CAWSLGTGGGQETQYF TGTGCCTGGAGCCTAGGGACAGGGGGAGGTCAGGAGACCCAGTACTTC
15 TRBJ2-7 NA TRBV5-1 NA CASSSRGRVAYEQYF TGCGCCAGCAGCTCGCGGGGCAGGGTTGCCTACGAGCAGTACTTC
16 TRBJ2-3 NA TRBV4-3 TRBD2 CASRAETSGGRDTQYF TGCGCCAGCAGAGCAGAGACTAGCGGCGGCCGAGATACGCAGTATTTT
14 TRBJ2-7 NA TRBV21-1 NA CASSDGLDNYEQYF TGTGCCAGCAGCGACGGACTAGACAACTACGAGCAGTACTTC
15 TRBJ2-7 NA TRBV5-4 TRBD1 CASSDRGLSNYEQYF TGTGCCAGCAGCGACAGGGGGCTCTCGAACTACGAGCAGTACTTC
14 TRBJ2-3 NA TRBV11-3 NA CASSPRGTTDTQYF TGTGCCAGCAGCCCCAGGGGAACCACAGATACGCAGTATTTT
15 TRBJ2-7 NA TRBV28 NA CASNPPQGSSYEQYF TGTGCCAGCAATCCACCTCAGGGGAGCTCCTACGAGCAGTACTTC
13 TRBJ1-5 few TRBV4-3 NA CASSLVYGEPQHF TGCGCCAGCAGCCTGGTGTACGGGGAGCCCCAGCATTTT
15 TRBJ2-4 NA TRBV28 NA CASSKGRKAKNIQYF TGTGCCAGCAGCAAGGGGCGGAAAGCCAAAAACATTCAGTACTTC
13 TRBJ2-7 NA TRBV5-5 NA CASSLPGAYEQYF TGTGCCAGCAGCTTGCCGGGGGCCTACGAGCAGTACTTC
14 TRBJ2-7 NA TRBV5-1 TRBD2 CASSGGGGVGEQYF TGCGCCAGCAGCGGGGGGGGAGGTGTTGGGGAGCAGTACTTC